The text below deals with one TCR beta chain. What it recognizes is unknown. This sample is part of a study of post-analysis software for immune sequencing data. Study context: Included courses were relapsing-remitting and secondary progressive multiple sclerosis; progressive-relapsing multiple sclerosis was also included. Study results and limitations: Included in a set of roughly five TRBV segments more frequent in patients than controls were TRBV5-6, TRBV5-1 and TRBV20-1. Multiple sclerosis patients had significantly lower normalized Chao1 diversity than controls. Same-batch preparations were strongly co-clustered by F measure.

Sequencing libraries made from TCR beta cDNA carried unique molecular identifiers. Yield was roughly 0.5 million cDNA molecules from around 1 to 9.1 million T cells. TCRdb re-analysed the PCR reads in MiXCR, keeping a single row per CDR3 protein. The data contain 550,000 to 700,000 distinct CDR3 sequences, around 44% of them singletons. CDR3 size: 16 residues. Trimming pared 1 base from V and 1 base from J, leaving 13 bases between. In germline, CDR1 is LGHNA, CDR2 YNFKEQ. This clonotype was sampled from a girl aged 10 to 17 with multiple sclerosis. Source material: blood. V gene TRBV4-2 combines with J gene TRBJ2-5; the D gene is possibly TRBD2 (7 bases). CDR3 nucleotide sequence: TGTGCCAGCAGCCAAGCCCCGGGGGGCGTCCAAGAGACCCAGTACTTC. It yields the protein CASSQAPGGVQETQYF.